This T cell receptor beta chain was identified in a study of T cells in narcolepsy. Turning to this clone: The target antigen is unknown.

Germline V gene lookup returns CDR1 SGHNT and CDR2 YYREEE (reference sequence). The CDR3 totals 13 residues. Study-wide findings and caveats: HCRT-specific and TRIB2-specific autoreactive clonotypes appeared among same-patient CSF and blood CD4+ clonotypes.

Assay used: immunoSEQ multiplex PCR; TCRdb lists only in-frame clones, some missing. Here the sample spans about 35,000 clones, roughly 80% being singletons. Sequenced material: memory (CD45RA-) CD4+ T cells from blood. The rearrangement links TRBV5-4 to TRBJ2-5; D is undetermined. The last part of the DNA fits TRBJ2-7 better; the J call may be wrong. This clonotype was sampled from a human donor in good health. The CDR3 DNA follows: TGTGCCAGCAGCACCAGATTTACCTACGAGCAGTACTTC. Protein: CASSTRFTYEQYF.